These 21 T cell receptor beta chains were sequenced from one sample in a study of T cell responses to AZD1222 COVID-19 vaccine. The method was immunoSEQ multiplex PCR; TCRdb's version includes in-frame clones alone and lacks a portion of them. The repertoire holds around 120,000 clones, with approximately 88% as singletons. Material: peripheral blood, obtained on day 0 of AZD1222 vaccination. These receptor sequences come from an adult in good health.

The chain carries TRBV24-1 and TRBJ1-1; D perhaps matches TRBD1 (6 bases). Per germline, CDR1 KGHDR and CDR2 SFDVKD. V shed 4 bases and J shed 4 bases, with 15 bases lying between them. CDR3 length: 15 amino acids. DNA for the CDR3: TGTGCCACCAGTGACCCTACCACAGGGCGCACTGAAGCTTTCTTT. It translates to CATSDPTTGRTEAFF.

V gene TRBV28 combines with J gene TRBJ1-1, with D unresolved. CDR1 and CDR2 from the germline V gene are MDHEN and SYDVKM. V was trimmed by 8 bases and J by 7 bases, leaving 11 bases between them. This CDR3 is 11 amino acids long. The CDR3, as DNA: TGTGCCAGCCTTAGGTACGGTGAAGCTTTCTTT. Protein: CASLRYGEAFF.

J is TRBJ1-1 and V is TRBV18; D possibly corresponds to TRBD1 (6 bases). V was shortened by 5 bases and J by 8 bases, with 21 bases between the two germline ends. Germline V gene sequence: CDR1 KGHSH, CDR2 LQKENI. The CDR3 runs to 15 residues. CDR3 loop: CASSVMGAGPTEAFF. The CDR3 bases are TGTGCCAGCTCAGTGATGGGGGCAGGACCAACGGAAGCTTTCTTT.

The chain joins TRBV3-1 (or the pseudogene TRBV3-2) to TRBJ1-1; D is perhaps TRBD1 (5 bases). The CDR3 is 13 residues long. Germline V lookup: CDR1 LGHDT, CDR2 YNNKEL (reference sequence). V lost 4 bases and J 5 bases, leaving 11 bases between the germline ends. CDR3 DNA: TGTGCCAGCAGCCTCGCGGGGGGTACTGAAGCTTTCTTT. It translates to CASSLAGGTEAFF.

This clone has just one count. The V gene is TRBV5-1, the J gene TRBJ1-5; D is unresolved. V was pared by 2 bases and J by 6 bases, with 12 bases between. The CDR3 spans 14 residues. Per the germline V gene, CDR1 is SGHRS and CDR2 is YFSETQ. The CDR3: CASSFTGYGQPQHF. The CDR3 nucleotides are TGCGCCAGCAGCTTCACGGGCTACGGTCAGCCCCAGCATTTT.

The chain recombines TRBV10-3 with TRBJ2-5, with TRBD2 identical over 8 bases. This CDR3 contains 17 residues. Trimming cost V 2 bases and J 4 bases; bases outside gene matches: 12. Germline-derived CDR1 and CDR2 are ENHRY and SYGVKD. Written as DNA, the CDR3 is TGTGCCATCAGTGAGCCCCCAGGGCGGGGGGCCGCAGAGACCCAGTACTTC. The encoded protein is CAISEPPGRGAAETQYF.

In its sample, this clone was seen a few times. The rearrangement uses TRBV7-9 and TRBJ2-1; D perhaps matches TRBD1 (6 bases). V lost 1 base and J 2 bases, leaving 9 bases between the germline ends. The CDR3 is 15 residues long. The germline V gene has CDR1 SEHNR and CDR2 FQNEAQ (reference sequence). CDR3 residues: CASSLVKGAYNEQFF. In DNA, the CDR3 is TGTGCCAGCAGCTTAGTGAAGGGGGCCTACAATGAGCAGTTCTTC.

V and J are TRBV4-1 and TRBJ1-2; 9 bases map to TRBD1. Germline CDR1 MGHRA, CDR2 YSYEKL. The CDR3 is 16 amino acids. V lost 0 bases to trimming and J lost 7 bases; unmatched junction nucleotides: 9. The CDR3 DNA follows: TGCGCCAGCAGCCAAGATTCACGGGACAGGGAGAGTGGCTACACCTTC. This translates into CASSQDSRDRESGYTF.

This clone was seen once. This rearrangement joins TRBV13 to TRBJ1-1; no clear D gene. There are 13 residues in the CDR3. Trimming took off 0 bases at V and 4 bases at J, with 6 bases between the two ends. CDR1 and CDR2 (germline): PRHDT, FYEKMQ (reference sequence). The CDR3 DNA reads as TGTGCCAGCAGCTTAGGCCGGGCCACTGAAGCTTTCTTT. It specifies CASSLGRATEAFF. The variable domain in full, completed from reference TRBV13 and TRBJ1-1, reads AAGVIQSPRHLIKEKRETATLKCYPIPRHDTVYWYQQGPGQDPQFLISFYEKMQSDKGSIPDRFSAQQFSDYHSELNMSSLELGDSALYFCASSLGRATEAFFGQGTRLTVV.

The rearrangement links TRBV25-1 to TRBJ1-1, with D unresolved. This CDR3 spans 13 amino acids. V lost 1 base, J lost 1 base, and 4 bases lay in between. The germline gives CDR1 MGHDK, CDR2 SYGVNS. CDR3 nucleotide sequence: TGTGCCAGCAGTGAATGGAGGAACACTGAAGCTTTCTTT. It codes for CASSEWRNTEAFF.

CDR3 residues: CASSYSYGDYEQYF. CDR3 bases: TGTGCCAGCAGTTACTCCTACGGAGACTACGAGCAGTACTTC. The chain carries TRBV6-6 and TRBJ2-7, with D unresolved. Trimming cost V 0 bases and J 3 bases, with 9 bases left between them. Germline V gene lookup returns CDR1 MNHNY and CDR2 SVGAGI (reference sequence). The CDR3 runs 14 residues.

This clone appeared a few times. The chain links TRBV5-1 to TRBJ2-5; perhaps TRBD1 as D (6 bases). CDR1 is SGHRS, CDR2 YFSETQ, per germline. V lost 5 bases to trimming and J lost 7 bases, with 15 bases between them. This CDR3 spans 13 amino acids. The CDR3, as DNA: TGCGCCAGCAGTAAACAGGGCTTTCCGACCCAGTACTTC. Translating it yields CASSKQGFPTQYF.

V usage is TRBV10-2 and J usage is TRBJ2-1; D uncertain. V lost 8 bases, J lost 0 bases, and 8 bases lay in between. Per germline, CDR1 WSHSY and CDR2 SAAADI. The CDR3 consists of 13 residues. DNA for the CDR3: TGCGCCAGCCGAGGTAGCTCCTACAATGAGCAGTTCTTC. It yields the protein CASRGSSYNEQFF.

This rearrangement joins TRBV27 to TRBJ1-1; 8 bases match TRBD1. CDR3 length: 13 amino acids. Germline CDR1 and CDR2: MNHEY and SMNVEV (reference sequence). Germline trimming cut 5 bases from V and 11 bases from J; bases unmatched to any gene: 10. CDR3 region: CASSPVDRAVAFF. CDR3 bases: TGTGCCAGCAGTCCCGTGGACAGGGCTGTCGCTTTCTTT.

The CDR3 spells CSADTYGYTF. In DNA, the CDR3 is TGCAGTGCTGACACCTATGGCTACACCTTC. The gene calls are TRBV20-1 and TRBJ1-2; no clear D. The germline V gene encodes CDR1 DFQATT and CDR2 SNEGSKA (reference sequence). The germline V and J ends were trimmed by 5 bases and 4 bases, with 5 bases remaining between them. This CDR3 is 10 amino acids long.

This chain uses TRBV5-1 with TRBJ1-1; 9 positions match TRBD1. The germline gives CDR1 SGHRS, CDR2 YFSETQ. The CDR3 consists of 15 residues. The V segment lost 4 bases and the J segment 1 base; nucleotides outside the gene matches: 5. The chain's CDR3 is CASSPGQGRNTEAFF. The CDR3, as DNA: TGCGCCAGCAGCCCCGGACAGGGGAGGAACACTGAAGCTTTCTTT.

V usage is TRBV18 and J usage is TRBJ2-7; TRBD2 might be the D (6 bases). V was clipped by 3 bases and J by 2 bases, with 20 bases between them. Per germline, CDR1 KGHSH and CDR2 LQKENI. The CDR3 sequence is 17 residues long. The CDR3 DNA sequence: TGTGCCAGCTCACCCGGGGAGGTTGCAGGGCCTCCCTACGAGCAGTACTTC. Protein sequence: CASSPGEVAGPPYEQYF.

CDR3 DNA sequence: TGTGCCAGCAGCTTGGGGACTAAAGAGACCCAGTACTTC. Protein sequence: CASSLGTKETQYF. This chain connects TRBV5-4 to TRBJ2-5; D is perhaps TRBD2 (6 bases). Trimming pared 0 bases from V and 3 bases from J, leaving 6 bases between. The CDR3 has 13 residues. The germline gives CDR1 SGHNT, CDR2 YYREEE (reference sequence).

The chain employs TRBV7-2 and TRBJ1-2, with D maybe TRBD1 (5 bases). Germline CDR1 SGHTA, CDR2 FQGNSA. Trimming stripped 1 base from V and 7 bases from J, with 16 bases between. The CDR3 contains 15 residues. The CDR3 reads CASSLESSRVVGYTF. DNA of the CDR3: TGTGCCAGCAGCTTAGAATCGAGCAGGGTTGTTGGCTACACCTTC.

V usage is TRBV5-8 and J usage is TRBJ1-5; D unresolved. Germline V CDR1 and CDR2: SGHTS, YDEGEE. V was cut by 3 bases and J by 7 bases, with 14 bases left in between. This CDR3 comprises 14 residues. CDR3 residues: CASSWTASGQPQHF. Written as DNA, the CDR3 is TGTGCCAGCAGCTGGACCGCGAGTGGGCAGCCCCAGCATTTT.

This chain links TRBV10-3 with TRBJ1-3; D remains ambiguous. V lost 5 bases and J 3 bases, leaving 8 bases between the germline ends. Germline CDR1 reads ENHRY; CDR2 reads SYGVKD. The CDR3 spans 13 residues. The CDR3 loop reads CAISKGFGNTIYF. CDR3 nucleotide sequence: TGTGCCATCAGTAAGGGTTTTGGAAACACCATATATTTT.